The clone carrying this T cell receptor (beta chain) was observed a few times. The antigen remains undetermined. This specimen belongs to a study of identical twins. Study findings and constraints: The degree of excess twin sharing was weaker in beta out-of-frame sequences. Fewer insertions marked abundant cord blood beta clonotypes; young adult naive trended weakly, memory not at all.

TCRdb re-called the 5' RACE reads through MiXCR, storing one row per CDR3 protein. Seen here are approximately 1.8 million distinct CDR3 sequences, roughly 35% observed once, and the top ten hold more than 0.25%. This CDR3 has 14 residues. V was cut by 7 bases and J by 2 bases, with 16 bases left in between. CDR1 and CDR2 from the germline V gene are SGDLS and YYNGEE. Sequencing used cord blood. The chain uses TRBV9 and TRBJ2-7; TRBD1 might be the D (6 bases). The source is a newborn girl in good health. CDR3 in amino acids: CASGVDSLPYEQYF. The CDR3 nucleotides read TGTGCCAGCGGAGTGGACAGTCTCCCCTACGAGCAGTACTTC.